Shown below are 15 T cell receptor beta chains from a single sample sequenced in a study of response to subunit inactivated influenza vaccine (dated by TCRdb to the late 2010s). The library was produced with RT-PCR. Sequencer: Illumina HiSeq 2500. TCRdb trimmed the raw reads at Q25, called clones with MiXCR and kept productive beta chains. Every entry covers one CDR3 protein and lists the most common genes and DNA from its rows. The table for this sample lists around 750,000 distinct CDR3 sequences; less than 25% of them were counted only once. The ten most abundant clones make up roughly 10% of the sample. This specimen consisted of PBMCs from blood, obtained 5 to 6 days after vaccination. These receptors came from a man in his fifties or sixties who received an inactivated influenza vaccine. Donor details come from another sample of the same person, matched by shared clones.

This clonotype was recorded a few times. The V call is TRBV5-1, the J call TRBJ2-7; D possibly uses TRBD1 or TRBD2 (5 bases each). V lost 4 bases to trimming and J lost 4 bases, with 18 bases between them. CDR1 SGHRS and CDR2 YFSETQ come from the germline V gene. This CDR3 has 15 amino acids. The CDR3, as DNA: TGCGCCAGCAGCCCCGGGACCTCCGTTGGGTACGAGCAGTACTTC. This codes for CASSPGTSVGYEQYF. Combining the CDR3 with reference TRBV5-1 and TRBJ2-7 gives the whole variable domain KAGVTQTPRYLIKTRGQQVTLSCSPISGHRSVSWYQQTPGQGLQFLFEYFSETQRNKGNFPGRFSGRQFSNSRSEMNVSTLELGDSALYLCASSPGTSVGYEQYFGPGTRLTVT.

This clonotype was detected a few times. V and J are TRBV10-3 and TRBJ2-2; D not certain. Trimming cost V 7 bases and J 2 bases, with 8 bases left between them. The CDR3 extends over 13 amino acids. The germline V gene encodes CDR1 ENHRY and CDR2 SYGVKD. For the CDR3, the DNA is TGTGCCATCACAGTAACAAACACCGGGGAGCTGTTTTTT. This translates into CAITVTNTGELFF.

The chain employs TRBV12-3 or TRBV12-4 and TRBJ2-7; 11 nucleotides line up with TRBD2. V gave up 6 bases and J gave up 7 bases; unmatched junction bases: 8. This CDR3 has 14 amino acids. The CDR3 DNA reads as TGTGCCAGCAGGATGTCCGGGACTAGCGGTGAGCAGTACTTC. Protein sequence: CASRMSGTSGEQYF.

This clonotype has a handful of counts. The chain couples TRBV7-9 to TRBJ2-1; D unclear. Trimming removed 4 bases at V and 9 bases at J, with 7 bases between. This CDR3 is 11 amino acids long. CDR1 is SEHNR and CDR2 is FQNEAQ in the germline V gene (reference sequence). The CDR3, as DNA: TGTGCCAGCAGCTACCCTGGTGAGCAGTTCTTC. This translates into CASSYPGEQFF.

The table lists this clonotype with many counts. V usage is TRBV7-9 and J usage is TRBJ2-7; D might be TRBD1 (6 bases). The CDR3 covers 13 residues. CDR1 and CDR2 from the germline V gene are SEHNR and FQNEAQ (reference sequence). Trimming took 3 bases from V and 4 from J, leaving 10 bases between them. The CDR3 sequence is CASSLAGEYEQYF. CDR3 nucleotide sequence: TGTGCCAGCAGCTTGGCAGGGGAATACGAGCAGTACTTC.

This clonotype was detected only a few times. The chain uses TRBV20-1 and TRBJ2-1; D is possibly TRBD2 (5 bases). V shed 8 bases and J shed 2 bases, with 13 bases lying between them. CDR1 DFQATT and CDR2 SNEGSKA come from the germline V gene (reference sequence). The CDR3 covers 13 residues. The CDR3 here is CSLRGLPYNEQFF. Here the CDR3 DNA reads TGCAGTCTTCGAGGACTCCCCTACAATGAGCAGTTCTTC.

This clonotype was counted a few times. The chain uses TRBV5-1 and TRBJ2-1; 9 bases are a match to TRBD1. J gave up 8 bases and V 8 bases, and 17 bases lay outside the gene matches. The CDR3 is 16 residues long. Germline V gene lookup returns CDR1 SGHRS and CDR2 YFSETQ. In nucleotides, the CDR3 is TGCGCCAGTAATCTAGCCCCGGGACAGGGATACGATGAGCAGTTCTTC. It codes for CASNLAPGQGYDEQFF.

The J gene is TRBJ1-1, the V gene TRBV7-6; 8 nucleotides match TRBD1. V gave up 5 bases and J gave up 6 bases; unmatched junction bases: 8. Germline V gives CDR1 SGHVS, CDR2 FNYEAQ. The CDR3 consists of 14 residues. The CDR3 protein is CASSLIQGASEAFF. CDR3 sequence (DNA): TGTGCCAGCAGCCTCATCCAGGGGGCCTCTGAAGCTTTCTTT.

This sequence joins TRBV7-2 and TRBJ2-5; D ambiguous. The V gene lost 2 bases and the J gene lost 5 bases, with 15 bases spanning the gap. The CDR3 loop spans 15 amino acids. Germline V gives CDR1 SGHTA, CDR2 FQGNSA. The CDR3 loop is CASSLKPAIKETQYF. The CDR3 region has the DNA TGTGCCAGCAGCTTAAAACCCGCGATTAAGGAGACCCAGTACTTC.

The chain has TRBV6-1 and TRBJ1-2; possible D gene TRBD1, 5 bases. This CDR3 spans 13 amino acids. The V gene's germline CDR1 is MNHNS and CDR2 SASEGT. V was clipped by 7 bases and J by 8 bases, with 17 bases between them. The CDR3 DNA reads TGTGCCAGCAAGTGGACAAGGGATGAAGGCTACACCTTC. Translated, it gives CASKWTRDEGYTF.

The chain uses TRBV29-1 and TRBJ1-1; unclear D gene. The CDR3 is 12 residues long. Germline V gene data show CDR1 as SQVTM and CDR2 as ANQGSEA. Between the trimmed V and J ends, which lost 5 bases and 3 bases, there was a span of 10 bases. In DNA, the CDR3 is TGCAGCGTTTCCAGGATCGACACTGAAGCTTTCTTT. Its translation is CSVSRIDTEAFF. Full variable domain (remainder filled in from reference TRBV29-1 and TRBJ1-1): SAVISQKPSRDICQRGTSLTIQCQVDSQVTMMFWYRQQPGQSLTLIATANQGSEATYESGFVIDKFPISRPNLTFSTLTVSNMSPEDSSIYLCSVSRIDTEAFFGQGTRLTVV.

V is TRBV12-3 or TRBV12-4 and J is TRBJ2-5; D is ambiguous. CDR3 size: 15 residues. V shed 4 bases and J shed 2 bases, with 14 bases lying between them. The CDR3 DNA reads TGTGCCAGCAGTTCACATTGGGCCAGTCAAGAGACCCAGTACTTC. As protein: CASSSHWASQETQYF.

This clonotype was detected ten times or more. CDR3 sequence (DNA): TGTGCCAGCAGTACCGGCGCAGCCGACTATGGCTACACCTTC. This gives the protein CASSTGAADYGYTF. The chain recombines TRBV12-3 or TRBV12-4 with TRBJ1-2; D is uncertain. This CDR3 region has 14 residues. Trimming pared 5 bases from V and 3 bases from J, leaving 13 bases between.

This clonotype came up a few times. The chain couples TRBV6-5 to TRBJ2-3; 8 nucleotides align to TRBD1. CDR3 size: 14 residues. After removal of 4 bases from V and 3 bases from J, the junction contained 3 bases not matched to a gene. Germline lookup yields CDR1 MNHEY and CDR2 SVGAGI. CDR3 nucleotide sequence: TGTGCCAGCAGTTCGTGGACAGGGACAGATACGCAGTATTTT. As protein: CASSSWTGTDTQYF.

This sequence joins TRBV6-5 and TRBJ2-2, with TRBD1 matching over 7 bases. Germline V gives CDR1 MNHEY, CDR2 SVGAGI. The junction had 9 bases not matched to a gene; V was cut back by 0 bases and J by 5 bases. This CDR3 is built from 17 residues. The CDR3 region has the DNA TGTGCCAGCAGTTACTCGTATCAGGGGGTAGGGACCGGGGAGCTGTTTTTT. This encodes CASSYSYQGVGTGELFF.